These T cell receptor beta chains were read from a single sample in a study of Ad26.COV2.S vaccination and SARS-CoV-2 variants. Data came from immunoSEQ multiplex PCR; TCRdb stores just in-frame clones and leaves some out. There are about 430,000 clones in the sample; around nine tenths occur only once, and 9% to 15% lies in the top ten. Specimen: peripheral blood, collected in a trial of Ad26.COV2.S vaccine versus placebo. All receptors come from a person aged 18-60 years who received the Ad26.COV2.S COVID-19 vaccine or a placebo. The CDR3 runs from the conserved cysteine through the conserved F or W. Each record gives: clone size, D gene, V gene, J gene, CDR3 protein, CDR3 DNA. The D gene is left open where the match is weak. Rows give clone size only sometimes, using once, few, many, or a class for an expanded clone.

clone size: NA
D gene: TRBD2
V gene: TRBV11-3
J gene: TRBJ2-1
CDR3 protein: CASSPQAGGTPGEQFF
CDR3 DNA: TGTGCCAGCAGCCCACAGGCGGGAGGAACTCCAGGGGAGCAGTTCTTC

clone size: NA
D gene: NA
V gene: TRBV28
J gene: TRBJ2-2
CDR3 protein: CASRITTGELFF
CDR3 DNA: TGTGCCAGTCGGATAACCACCGGGGAGCTGTTTTTT

clone size: NA
D gene: NA
V gene: TRBV19
J gene: TRBJ1-1
CDR3 protein: CASSMGASGNTEAFF
CDR3 DNA: TGTGCCAGTAGTATGGGGGCTTCCGGGAACACTGAAGCTTTCTTT

clone size: NA
D gene: NA
V gene: TRBV10-3
J gene: TRBJ2-1
CDR3 protein: CAIQAGLYNEQFF
CDR3 DNA: TGTGCCATCCAGGCGGGATTGTACAATGAGCAGTTCTTC

clone size: NA
D gene: NA
V gene: TRBV5-4
J gene: TRBJ2-1
CDR3 protein: CASSRMDNEQFF
CDR3 DNA: TGTGCCAGCAGCCGGATGGACAATGAGCAGTTCTTC

clone size: NA
D gene: NA
V gene: TRBV6-2/TRBV6-3
J gene: TRBJ2-6
CDR3 protein: CASSYSRSSGANVLTF
CDR3 DNA: TGTGCCAGCAGTTACTCACGGAGCTCTGGGGCCAACGTCCTGACTTTC

clone size: once
D gene: NA
V gene: TRBV19
J gene: TRBJ2-7
CDR3 protein: CASSLVSAGSYEQYF
CDR3 DNA: TGTGCCAGTAGTTTGGTTAGCGCTGGCTCCTACGAGCAGTACTTC

clone size: NA
D gene: NA
V gene: TRBV4-3
J gene: TRBJ1-4
CDR3 protein: CASSHFLATASSTNEKLFF
CDR3 DNA: TGCGCCAGCAGCCACTTTTTAGCGACAGCTTCTTCAACTAATGAAAAACTGTTTTTT

clone size: NA
D gene: NA
V gene: TRBV6-2/TRBV6-3
J gene: TRBJ1-1
CDR3 protein: CASSQTEMNTEAFF
CDR3 DNA: TGTGCCAGCAGCCAGACAGAAATGAACACTGAAGCTTTCTTT

clone size: NA
D gene: NA
V gene: TRBV10-2
J gene: TRBJ1-4
CDR3 protein: CASSESLLATNEKLFF
CDR3 DNA: TGCGCCAGCAGTGAGTCGCTGCTTGCAACTAATGAAAAACTGTTTTTT

clone size: NA
D gene: NA
V gene: TRBV7-9
J gene: TRBJ2-1
CDR3 protein: CASARGEYNEQFF
CDR3 DNA: TGTGCCAGCGCGAGGGGGGAGTACAATGAGCAGTTCTTC

clone size: NA
D gene: TRBD1
V gene: TRBV5-4
J gene: TRBJ1-2
CDR3 protein: CASSLPYPGQGFVAGYTF
CDR3 DNA: TGTGCCAGCAGCTTGCCCTACCCGGGACAGGGATTCGTAGCTGGCTACACCTTC

clone size: NA
D gene: TRBD1
V gene: TRBV7-9
J gene: TRBJ2-7
CDR3 protein: CASSFPGQGASEQYF
CDR3 DNA: TGTGCCAGCAGCTTCCCGGGACAGGGGGCCTCCGAGCAGTACTTC

clone size: NA
D gene: TRBD1
V gene: TRBV19
J gene: TRBJ1-2
CDR3 protein: CASSAANGQGYYGYTF
CDR3 DNA: TGTGCCAGTAGTGCAGCGAACGGACAGGGTTACTATGGCTACACCTTC

clone size: NA
D gene: NA
V gene: TRBV19
J gene: TRBJ1-5
CDR3 protein: CASSFLNQPQHF
CDR3 DNA: TGTGCCAGTAGTTTTCTGAATCAGCCCCAGCATTTT

clone size: NA
D gene: NA
V gene: TRBV27
J gene: TRBJ1-3
CDR3 protein: CASSLIGGEGAGNTIYF
CDR3 DNA: TGTGCCAGCAGTTTAATCGGGGGGGAGGGGGCTGGAAACACCATATATTTT

clone size: once
D gene: TRBD1
V gene: TRBV10-3
J gene: TRBJ1-1
CDR3 protein: CAIRDRADAFF
CDR3 DNA: TGTGCCATCAGGGACAGGGCTGACGCTTTCTTT

clone size: once
D gene: TRBD2
V gene: TRBV5-4
J gene: TRBJ2-1
CDR3 protein: CASSGGTRAYNEQFF
CDR3 DNA: TGTGCCAGCAGCGGCGGGACTAGGGCCTACAATGAGCAGTTCTTC

clone size: NA
D gene: NA
V gene: TRBV4-3
J gene: TRBJ1-6
CDR3 protein: CASSQEGGHSPLHF
CDR3 DNA: TGCGCCAGCAGCCAAGAGGGGGGACATTCACCCCTCCACTTT

clone size: NA
D gene: NA
V gene: TRBV23-1
J gene: TRBJ1-4
CDR3 protein: CASRVELNNEKLFF
CDR3 DNA: TGCGCCAGCCGCGTAGAACTTAATAATGAAAAACTGTTTTTT

clone size: NA
D gene: NA
V gene: TRBV19
J gene: TRBJ1-2
CDR3 protein: CASSIGPYGYTF
CDR3 DNA: TGTGCCAGTAGTATCGGCCCGTATGGCTACACCTTC

clone size: few
D gene: TRBD2
V gene: TRBV29-1
J gene: TRBJ2-7
CDR3 protein: CSVRSVAGDSGEQYF
CDR3 DNA: TGCAGCGTCCGCTCGGTAGCGGGAGATTCGGGGGAGCAGTACTTC

clone size: NA
D gene: TRBD1
V gene: TRBV7-2
J gene: TRBJ1-3
CDR3 protein: CASSFLDRGNTIYF
CDR3 DNA: TGTGCCAGCAGCTTCCTCGACAGGGGCAACACCATATATTTT

clone size: NA
D gene: NA
V gene: TRBV18
J gene: TRBJ2-1
CDR3 protein: CASSVNNEQFF
CDR3 DNA: TGTGCCAGCTCAGTCAACAATGAGCAGTTCTTC

clone size: NA
D gene: TRBD2
V gene: TRBV7-6
J gene: TRBJ2-5
CDR3 protein: CASSARKGTSGRVTQETQYF
CDR3 DNA: TGTGCCAGCAGCGCACGCAAGGGGACTAGCGGGAGGGTTACCCAAGAGACCCAGTACTTC

clone size: NA
D gene: NA
V gene: TRBV27
J gene: TRBJ1-2
CDR3 protein: CASSLLIFGGVSGYTF
CDR3 DNA: TGTGCCAGCAGTTTATTAATTTTTGGGGGGGTGAGTGGCTACACCTTC

clone size: once
D gene: TRBD1
V gene: TRBV5-5
J gene: TRBJ1-2
CDR3 protein: CASSFKPGQIYGYTF
CDR3 DNA: TGTGCCAGCAGCTTTAAACCGGGACAGATCTATGGCTACACCTTC

clone size: NA
D gene: NA
V gene: TRBV5-6
J gene: TRBJ2-3
CDR3 protein: CASSSHSPGGDTQYF
CDR3 DNA: TGTGCCAGCAGCTCGCACTCCCCCGGGGGTGATACGCAGTATTTT

clone size: NA
D gene: NA
V gene: TRBV4-1
J gene: TRBJ2-2
CDR3 protein: CASSQGHREEELFF
CDR3 DNA: TGCGCCAGCAGCCAAGGTCACAGGGAAGAGGAGCTGTTTTTT

clone size: NA
D gene: NA
V gene: TRBV15
J gene: TRBJ1-4
CDR3 protein: CATSRDGSPPEKLFF
CDR3 DNA: TGTGCCACCAGCAGAGATGGTAGTCCCCCTGAAAAACTGTTTTTT

clone size: once
D gene: NA
V gene: TRBV11-2
J gene: TRBJ2-1
CDR3 protein: CASSFPAGSYNEQFF
CDR3 DNA: TGTGCCAGCAGCTTCCCAGCGGGCTCCTACAATGAGCAGTTCTTC

clone size: NA
D gene: TRBD2
V gene: TRBV11-3
J gene: TRBJ2-3
CDR3 protein: CASSLAGITDTQYF
CDR3 DNA: TGTGCCAGCTCTCTAGCGGGGATCACAGATACGCAGTATTTT

clone size: NA
D gene: NA
V gene: TRBV27
J gene: TRBJ2-7
CDR3 protein: CASRSRAGHYEQYF
CDR3 DNA: TGTGCCAGCAGATCCCGGGCCGGGCACTACGAGCAGTACTTC

clone size: NA
D gene: TRBD2
V gene: TRBV19
J gene: TRBJ2-2
CDR3 protein: CASSVQRGNTGELFF
CDR3 DNA: TGTGCCAGTAGTGTACAGCGGGGGAACACCGGGGAGCTGTTTTTT

clone size: NA
D gene: TRBD2
V gene: TRBV6-6
J gene: TRBJ2-1
CDR3 protein: CASSYLTSGLYNEQFF
CDR3 DNA: TGTGCCAGCAGTTACCTGACTAGCGGGCTCTACAATGAGCAGTTCTTC

clone size: once
D gene: NA
V gene: TRBV20-1
J gene: TRBJ2-1
CDR3 protein: CSVADYEQFF
CDR3 DNA: TGCAGCGTAGCGGACTATGAGCAGTTCTTC

clone size: NA
D gene: NA
V gene: TRBV6-5
J gene: TRBJ1-5
CDR3 protein: CASSWHRSNQPQHF
CDR3 DNA: TGTGCCAGCAGTTGGCACCGGAGCAATCAGCCCCAGCATTTT

clone size: NA
D gene: TRBD2
V gene: TRBV4-3
J gene: TRBJ2-1
CDR3 protein: CASSQDSTSGSHEQFF
CDR3 DNA: TGCGCCAGCAGCCAAGATTCGACTAGCGGGAGCCATGAGCAGTTCTTC

clone size: NA
D gene: TRBD2
V gene: TRBV10-2
J gene: TRBJ2-5
CDR3 protein: CASSPGWEGRETQYF
CDR3 DNA: TGCGCCAGCAGTCCCGGGTGGGAGGGCCGAGAGACCCAGTACTTC

clone size: NA
D gene: NA
V gene: TRBV7-6
J gene: TRBJ1-6
CDR3 protein: CASSLTQGSSPLHF
CDR3 DNA: TGTGCCAGCAGCTTAACACAGGGTAGTTCACCCCTCCACTTT

clone size: NA
D gene: NA
V gene: TRBV9
J gene: TRBJ2-1
CDR3 protein: CASSVYGMGPPGNEQFF
CDR3 DNA: TGTGCCAGCAGCGTATACGGAATGGGGCCACCGGGGAATGAGCAGTTCTTC

clone size: NA
D gene: TRBD2
V gene: TRBV19
J gene: TRBJ2-7
CDR3 protein: CASSIRTSGRTYEQYF
CDR3 DNA: TGTGCCAGTAGTATCAGGACTAGCGGGAGGACCTACGAGCAGTACTTC

clone size: NA
D gene: NA
V gene: TRBV7-8
J gene: TRBJ1-5
CDR3 protein: CASSPTRWRPQHF
CDR3 DNA: TGTGCCAGCAGTCCGACCCGATGGCGGCCCCAGCATTTT

clone size: NA
D gene: NA
V gene: TRBV4-1
J gene: TRBJ2-1
CDR3 protein: CASSHGHPSGNEQFF
CDR3 DNA: TGCGCCAGCAGCCACGGACATCCGAGTGGGAATGAGCAGTTCTTC

clone size: NA
D gene: NA
V gene: TRBV2
J gene: TRBJ1-6
CDR3 protein: CASSWDTDSPLHF
CDR3 DNA: TGTGCCAGCAGCTGGGACACCGATTCACCCCTCCACTTT

clone size: NA
D gene: TRBD1
V gene: TRBV5-1
J gene: TRBJ1-4
CDR3 protein: CASSLGQGATNEKLFF
CDR3 DNA: TGCGCCAGCAGCTTGGGACAGGGGGCAACTAATGAAAAACTGTTTTTT

clone size: NA
D gene: TRBD1
V gene: TRBV4-1
J gene: TRBJ2-2
CDR3 protein: CASSHRGDRAKNTGELFF
CDR3 DNA: TGCGCCAGCAGCCACAGAGGGGACAGAGCGAAGAACACCGGGGAGCTGTTTTTT

clone size: NA
D gene: TRBD1
V gene: TRBV27
J gene: TRBJ1-2
CDR3 protein: CASSIRQGYGYTF
CDR3 DNA: TGTGCCAGCAGTATCAGACAGGGTTATGGCTACACCTTC

clone size: NA
D gene: TRBD1
V gene: TRBV3-1/TRBV3-2
J gene: TRBJ2-7
CDR3 protein: CASSSTGTGTFYEQYF
CDR3 DNA: TGTGCCAGCAGCTCGACCGGGACAGGGACATTCTACGAGCAGTACTTC

clone size: NA
D gene: TRBD1
V gene: TRBV9
J gene: TRBJ2-2
CDR3 protein: CASSVTGADTGELFF
CDR3 DNA: TGTGCCAGCAGCGTCACAGGGGCGGACACCGGGGAGCTGTTTTTT

clone size: NA
D gene: TRBD2
V gene: TRBV6-2/TRBV6-3
J gene: TRBJ2-1
CDR3 protein: CASSYTRLAGGRKRINEQFF
CDR3 DNA: TGTGCCAGCAGTTACACGCGACTAGCGGGAGGGCGGAAGAGGATCAATGAGCAGTTCTTC

clone size: once
D gene: TRBD1
V gene: TRBV7-2
J gene: TRBJ2-7
CDR3 protein: CASLPGTGTYEQYF
CDR3 DNA: TGTGCCAGCCTTCCCGGGACAGGGACCTACGAGCAGTACTTC

clone size: NA
D gene: TRBD2
V gene: TRBV4-3
J gene: TRBJ2-3
CDR3 protein: CASSQDIVAGGQDTQYF
CDR3 DNA: TGCGCCAGCAGCCAAGATATTGTAGCGGGAGGGCAAGATACGCAGTATTTT